Reported below is one T cell receptor (beta chain). With random hexamers, about 0.45 to 1 ug RNA was reverse transcribed. The CDR3 of TCR beta was amplified by immunoSEQ multiplex PCR across 54 Vbeta and 13 Jbeta. Each CDR3 protein is one row after TCRdb ran MiXCR on the immunoSEQ multiplex PCR reads. The data show 200,000 to 250,000 distinct CDR3 sequences, with approximately 95% seen just once and approximately 0.081% held by the top ten. These data belong to a study of CD8 T cells in Susac syndrome. This CDR3 is 16 amino acids long. The V gene end was trimmed by 4 bases and the J gene end by 4 bases; junction bases not matched to a gene: 9. Germline CDR1 and CDR2: SGHTA and FQGNSA. Negative isolation yielded CD4+ and CD8+ T cells, and FACS enriched TEMRA cells.

Sequenced sample: CD4+ T cells from PBMCs. This receptor was identified in a human donor with multiple sclerosis. This rearrangement joins TRBV7-2 to TRBJ2-2; 7 nucleotides line up with TRBD1. CDR3 in DNA: TGTGCCAGCAGCTGGAACAGGGGCCCGGTCACCGGGGAGCTGTTTTTT. This gives the protein CASSWNRGPVTGELFF.